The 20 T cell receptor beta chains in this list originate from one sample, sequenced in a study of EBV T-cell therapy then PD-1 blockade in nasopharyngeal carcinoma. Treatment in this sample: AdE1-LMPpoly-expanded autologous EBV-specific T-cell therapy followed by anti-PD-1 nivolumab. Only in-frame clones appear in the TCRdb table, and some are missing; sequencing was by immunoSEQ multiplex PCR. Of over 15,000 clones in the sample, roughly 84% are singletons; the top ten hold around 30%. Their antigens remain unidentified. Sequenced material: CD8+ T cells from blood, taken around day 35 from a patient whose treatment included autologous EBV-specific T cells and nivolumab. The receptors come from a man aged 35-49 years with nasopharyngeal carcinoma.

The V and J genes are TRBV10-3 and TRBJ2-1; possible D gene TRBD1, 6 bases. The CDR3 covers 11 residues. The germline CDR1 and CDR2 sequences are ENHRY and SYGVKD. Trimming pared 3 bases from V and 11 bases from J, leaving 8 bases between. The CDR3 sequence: CAISETGQQFF. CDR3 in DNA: TGTGCCATCAGTGAAACAGGGCAGCAGTTCTTC.

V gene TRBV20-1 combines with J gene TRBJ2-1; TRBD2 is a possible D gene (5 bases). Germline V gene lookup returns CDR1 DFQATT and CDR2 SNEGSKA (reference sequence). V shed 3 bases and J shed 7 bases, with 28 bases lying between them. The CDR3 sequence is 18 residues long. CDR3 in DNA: TGCAGTGCTAGTGGACTGAGGGCGCTTTTGGCCTTATCAAATGAGCAGTTCTTC. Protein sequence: CSASGLRALLALSNEQFF.

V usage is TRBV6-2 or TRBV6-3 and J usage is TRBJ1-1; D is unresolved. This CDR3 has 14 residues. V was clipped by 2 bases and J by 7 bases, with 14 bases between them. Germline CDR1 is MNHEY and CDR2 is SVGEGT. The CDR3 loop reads CASSYPHPDGEAFF. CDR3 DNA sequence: TGTGCCAGCAGTTACCCTCACCCCGACGGTGAAGCTTTCTTT.

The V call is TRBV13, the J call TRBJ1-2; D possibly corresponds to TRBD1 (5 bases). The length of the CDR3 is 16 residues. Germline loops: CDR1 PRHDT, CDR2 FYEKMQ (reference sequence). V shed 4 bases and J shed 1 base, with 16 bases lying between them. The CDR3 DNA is TGTGCCAGCAGCTGGCACCAGGGCCTCTATAACTATGGCTACACCTTC. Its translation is CASSWHQGLYNYGYTF.

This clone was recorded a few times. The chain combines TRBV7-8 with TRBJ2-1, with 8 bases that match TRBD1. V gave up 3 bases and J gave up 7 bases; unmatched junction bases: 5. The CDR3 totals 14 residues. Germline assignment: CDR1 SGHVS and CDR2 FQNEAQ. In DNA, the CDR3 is TGTGCCAGCAGCTTTTCAGGGGGCCTGAATGAGCAGTTCTTC. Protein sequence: CASSFSGGLNEQFF.

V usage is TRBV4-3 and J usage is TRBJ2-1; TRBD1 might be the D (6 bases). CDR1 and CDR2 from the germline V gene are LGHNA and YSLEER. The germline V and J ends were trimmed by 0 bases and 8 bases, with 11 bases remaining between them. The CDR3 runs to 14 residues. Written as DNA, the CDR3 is TGCGCCAGCAGCCAAGATCTTACAGGGCATGAGCAGTTCTTC. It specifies CASSQDLTGHEQFF.

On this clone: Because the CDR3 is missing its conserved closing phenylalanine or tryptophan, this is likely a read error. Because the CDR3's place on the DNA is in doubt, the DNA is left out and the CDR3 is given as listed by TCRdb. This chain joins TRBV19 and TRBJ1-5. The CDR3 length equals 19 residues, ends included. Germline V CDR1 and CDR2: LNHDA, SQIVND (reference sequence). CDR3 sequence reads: CASSVLDLRRSSNQPQHFG.

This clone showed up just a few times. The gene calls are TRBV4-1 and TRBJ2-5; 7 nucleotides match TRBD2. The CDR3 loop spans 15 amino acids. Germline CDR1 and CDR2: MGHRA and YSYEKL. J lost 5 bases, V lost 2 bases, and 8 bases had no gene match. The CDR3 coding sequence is TGCGCCAGCAGCCAAACCTCGCGGGGGTTGGAGACCCAGTACTTC. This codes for CASSQTSRGLETQYF.

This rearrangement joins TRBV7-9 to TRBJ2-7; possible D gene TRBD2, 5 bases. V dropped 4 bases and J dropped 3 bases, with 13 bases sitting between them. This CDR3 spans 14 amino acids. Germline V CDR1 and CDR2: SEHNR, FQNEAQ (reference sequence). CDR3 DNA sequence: TGTGCCAGCAGCTCGGGAATCAACAGCTACGAGCAGTACTTC. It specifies CASSSGINSYEQYF.

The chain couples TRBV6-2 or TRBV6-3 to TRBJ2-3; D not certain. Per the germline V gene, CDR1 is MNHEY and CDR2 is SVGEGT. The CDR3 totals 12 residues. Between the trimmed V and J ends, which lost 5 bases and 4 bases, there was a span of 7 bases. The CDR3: CASSLMADTQYF. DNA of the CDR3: TGTGCCAGCAGTCTCATGGCAGATACGCAGTATTTT.

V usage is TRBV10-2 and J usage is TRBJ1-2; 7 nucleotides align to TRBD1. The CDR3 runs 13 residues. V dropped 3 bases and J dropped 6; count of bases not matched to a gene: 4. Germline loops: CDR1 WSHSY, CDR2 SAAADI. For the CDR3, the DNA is TGCGCCAGCAGTGATCTAGGGGGCGATGGCTACACCTTC. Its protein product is CASSDLGGDGYTF.

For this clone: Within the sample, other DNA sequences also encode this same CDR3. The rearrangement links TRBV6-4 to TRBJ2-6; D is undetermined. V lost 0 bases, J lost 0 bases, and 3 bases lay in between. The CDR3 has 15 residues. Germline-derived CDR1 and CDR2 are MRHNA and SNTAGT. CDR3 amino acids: CASSDSRSGANVLTF. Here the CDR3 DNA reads TGTGCCAGCAGTGACTCCCGCTCTGGGGCCAACGTCCTGACTTTC.

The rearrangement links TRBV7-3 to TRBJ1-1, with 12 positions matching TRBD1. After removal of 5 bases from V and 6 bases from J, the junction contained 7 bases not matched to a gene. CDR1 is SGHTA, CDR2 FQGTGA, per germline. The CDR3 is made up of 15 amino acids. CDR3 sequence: CASSPPGQGAAEAFF. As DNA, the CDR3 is TGTGCCAGCAGCCCGCCGGGACAGGGGGCGGCTGAAGCTTTCTTT.

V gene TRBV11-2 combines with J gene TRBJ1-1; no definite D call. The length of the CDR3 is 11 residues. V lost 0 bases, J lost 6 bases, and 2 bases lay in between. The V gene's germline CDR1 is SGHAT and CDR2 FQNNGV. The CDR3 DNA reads TGTGCCAGCAGCTTAGATCCTGAAGCTTTCTTT. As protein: CASSLDPEAFF. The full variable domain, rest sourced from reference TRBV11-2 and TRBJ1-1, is EAGVAQSPRYKIIEKRQSVAFWCNPISGHATLYWYQQILGQGPKLLIQFQNNGVVDDSQLPKDRFSAERLKGVDSTLKIQPAKLEDSAVYLCASSLDPEAFFGQGTRLTVV.

The CDR3 protein is CAWSLGETQYF. CDR3 DNA: TGTGCCTGGAGTTTGGGAGAGACCCAGTACTTC. The gene calls are TRBV30 and TRBJ2-5; D remains ambiguous. CDR1 GTSNPN and CDR2 SVGIG come from the germline V gene (reference sequence). The CDR3 is 11 residues long. V was cut by 2 bases and J by 4 bases, with 5 bases left in between.

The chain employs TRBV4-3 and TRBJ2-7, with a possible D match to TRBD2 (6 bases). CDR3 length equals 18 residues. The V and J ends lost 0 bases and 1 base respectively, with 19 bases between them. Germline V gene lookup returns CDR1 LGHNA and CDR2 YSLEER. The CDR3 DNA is TGCGCCAGCAGCCAAGATCTATTGGGGGGACTGCTGTCCTACGAGCAGTACTTC. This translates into CASSQDLLGGLLSYEQYF.

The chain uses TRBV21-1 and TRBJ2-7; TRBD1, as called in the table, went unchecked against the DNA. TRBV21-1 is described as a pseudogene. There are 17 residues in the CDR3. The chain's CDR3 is CASSKVVKRGRGYEQYF. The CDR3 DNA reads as TGTGCCAGCAGCAAAGTAGTAAAAAGGGGCAGGGGTTACGAGCAGTACTTC.

The CDR3 nucleotides are TGTGCCAGCAGCTTGGACAGGACGGGGAATCAGCCCCAGCATTTT. Amino acid sequence: CASSLDRTGNQPQHF. The rearrangement links TRBV27 to TRBJ1-5, with 7 bases matching TRBD1. The germline gives CDR1 MNHEY, CDR2 SMNVEV (reference sequence). V lost 6 bases, J lost 4 bases, and 9 bases stayed unmatched. This CDR3 comprises 15 residues.

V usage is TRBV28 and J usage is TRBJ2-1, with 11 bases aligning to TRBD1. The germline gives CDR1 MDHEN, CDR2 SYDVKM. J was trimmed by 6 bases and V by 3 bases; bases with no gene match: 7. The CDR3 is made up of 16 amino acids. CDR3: CASSFRTGGYLNEQFF. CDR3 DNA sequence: TGTGCCAGCAGTTTCAGGACAGGGGGCTACCTCAATGAGCAGTTCTTC.

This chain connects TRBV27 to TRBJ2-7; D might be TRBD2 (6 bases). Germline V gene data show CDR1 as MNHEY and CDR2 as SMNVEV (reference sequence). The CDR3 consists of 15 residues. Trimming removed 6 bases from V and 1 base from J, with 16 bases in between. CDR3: CASRGRLSPSYEQYF. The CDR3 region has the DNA TGTGCCAGCAGGGGGAGGCTATCTCCTTCCTACGAGCAGTACTTC.